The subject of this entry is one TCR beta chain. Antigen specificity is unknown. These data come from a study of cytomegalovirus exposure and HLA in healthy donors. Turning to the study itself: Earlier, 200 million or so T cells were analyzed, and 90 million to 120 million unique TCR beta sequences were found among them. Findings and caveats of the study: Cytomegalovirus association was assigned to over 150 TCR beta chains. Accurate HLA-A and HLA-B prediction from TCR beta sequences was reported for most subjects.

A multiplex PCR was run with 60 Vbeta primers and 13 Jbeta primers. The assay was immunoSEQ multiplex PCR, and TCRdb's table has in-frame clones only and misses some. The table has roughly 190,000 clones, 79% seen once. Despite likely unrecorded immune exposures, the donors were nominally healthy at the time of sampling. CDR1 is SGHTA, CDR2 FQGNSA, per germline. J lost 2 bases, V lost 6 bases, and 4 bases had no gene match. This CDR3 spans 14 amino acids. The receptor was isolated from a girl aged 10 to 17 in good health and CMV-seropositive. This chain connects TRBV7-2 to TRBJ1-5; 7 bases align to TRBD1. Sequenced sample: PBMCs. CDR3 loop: CASSYRGGNQPQHF. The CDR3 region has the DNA TGTGCCAGCAGTTACAGGGGTGGCAATCAGCCCCAGCATTTT.